A selection of T cell receptor beta chains follows, all from one sample in a study of beta chain features in type 1 diabetes. Clones were read by immunoSEQ multiplex PCR, and TCRdb kept only the in-frame ones, dropping some. The sample lists about 270,000 clones, 13% to 15% occurring once. The source material was naive CD4+ T cells from blood. The source of these receptors is a woman aged 40 to 50 in good health. Both conserved end residues are part of each CDR3. A D gene is named only where the DNA matches it firmly. The size of a clone is reported for some rows only, either as once, few or many, or as a class for expanded clones.

j_call,d_call,clone_size,v_call,cdr3_nt,cdr3_aa
TRBJ1-6,-,-,TRBV13,TGTGCCAGCAGCGTAGCTCCTACACGGGATTCACCCCTCCACTTT,CASSVAPTRDSPLHF
TRBJ2-2,-,few,TRBV7-9,TGTGCCAGCACCCCCTGGGGGGGGCAAGGAACCGGGGAGCTGTTTTTT,CASTPWGGQGTGELFF
TRBJ2-7,-,few,TRBV18,TGTGCCAGCTCACCACCCCCACAGGGCGGCGAGCAGTACTTC,CASSPPPQGGEQYF
TRBJ2-2,-,many,TRBV18,TGTGCCAGCTCACCACCGCCTAGAGCCGGGGAGCTGTTTTTT,CASSPPPRAGELFF
TRBJ1-1,TRBD1,-,TRBV12-5,TGTGCTAGTGGGCGGACAGGGACATTTCACACTGAAGCTTTCTTT,CASGRTGTFHTEAFF
TRBJ1-2,TRBD1,few,TRBV18,TGTGCCAGCTCGCAACCTCCCCCGGGACAGGGATGGTATGGCTACACCTTC,CASSQPPPGQGWYGYTF
TRBJ2-2,TRBD2,few,TRBV7-9,TGTGCCAGCAGCTTAATGGCGGGGGGGAACACCGGGGAGCTGTTTTTT,CASSLMAGGNTGELFF
TRBJ2-7,-,many,TRBV13,TGTGCCAGCAGCTTACAACAGGGTTCCTACGAGCAGTACTTC,CASSLQQGSYEQYF
TRBJ2-5,-,-,TRBV14,TGTGCCAGCAGCCAAGTAAGCCGGGGAGAGACCCAGTACTTC,CASSQVSRGETQYF
TRBJ2-3,TRBD2,many,TRBV14,TGTGCCAGCAGCGACCTTAGCGGGGATACGCAGTATTTT,CASSDLSGDTQYF
TRBJ1-5,-,few,TRBV5-1,TGCGCCAGCAGCATTGGGGCCCTAAAGGATCAGCCCCAGCATTTT,CASSIGALKDQPQHF
TRBJ1-2,-,-,TRBV6-5,TGTGCCAGCAGTCCCCGGGGGGGGGATGGCTACACCTTC,CASSPRGGDGYTF
TRBJ2-3,-,-,TRBV28,TGTGCCAGCAGACCCCCTCGGGGTCTCGGGGCAGATACGCAGTATTTT,CASRPPRGLGADTQYF
TRBJ2-2,TRBD1,few,TRBV4-1,TGCGCCAGCAGCCAAGAACCGAGACAGGGACCCACCGGGGAGCTGTTTTTT,CASSQEPRQGPTGELFF
TRBJ2-7,-,-,TRBV7-2,TGTGCCAGCAGCCCCCTTGGCAGGGGCAAGCAGTACTTC,CASSPLGRGKQYF
TRBJ1-5,-,once,TRBV5-5,TGTGCCAGCAGCTTGAGATGGGGGGACTGGCAGCCCCAGCATTTT,CASSLRWGDWQPQHF
TRBJ2-1,-,-,TRBV6-5,TGTGCCAGCAGTTCCCCACTGAGCTCCTACAATGAGCAGTTCTTC,CASSSPLSSYNEQFF
TRBJ2-3,TRBD2,-,TRBV5-1,TGCGCCAGCAGCACAGGACTAGCGGGGGGGCCTTCCACAGATACGCAGTATTTT,CASSTGLAGGPSTDTQYF
TRBJ2-7,TRBD1,few,TRBV13,TGTGCCAGCAGCTTTTTAAGTGCCCTCAGGACAGGCGTCGCCGAGCAGTACTTC,CASSFLSALRTGVAEQYF
TRBJ1-1,TRBD1,-,TRBV5-1,TGCGCCAGCAGCCGGGCCGGACAGGGTCGAGGTGGGGACACTGAAGCTTTCTTT,CASSRAGQGRGGDTEAFF
TRBJ2-7,TRBD2,few,TRBV5-1,TGCGCCAGCAGCTTGGCCGGCGGGGGGTCATACGAGCAGTACTTC,CASSLAGGGSYEQYF
TRBJ1-1,-,-,TRBV10-3,TGTGCCATCAGGGACATTTTGAACACTGAAGCTTTCTTT,CAIRDILNTEAFF
TRBJ1-1,-,-,TRBV6-4,TGTGCCAGCAGTGATTTGGACTCACGGTTTCGGGAAGCTTTCTTT,CASSDLDSRFREAFF
TRBJ1-5,TRBD1,-,TRBV27,TGTGCCAGCAGTTCGATGCCGGGACAGGGATGGAGCAATCAGCCCCAGCATTTT,CASSSMPGQGWSNQPQHF
TRBJ2-5,TRBD2,few,TRBV6-6,TGTGCCAGCAGTTACTCAGCGGGGGGGCCCATGGAGACCCAGTACTTC,CASSYSAGGPMETQYF
TRBJ2-1,TRBD2,-,TRBV14,TGTGCCAGCAGCCAAGCCGGGGGGTCCTACAATGAGCAGTTCTTC,CASSQAGGSYNEQFF
TRBJ1-2,-,-,TRBV5-4,TGTGCCAGCAGCTTGGCCCAGGGGACCTATGGCTACACCTTC,CASSLAQGTYGYTF
TRBJ2-5,TRBD2,few,TRBV7-9,TGTGCCAGCAGCTCACCCTCGGGACGGGAGGCGCAAGAGACCCAGTACTTC,CASSSPSGREAQETQYF
TRBJ1-1,-,-,TRBV25-1,TGTGCCAGCAGTCAGGGGATAGAAGCTTTCTTT,CASSQGIEAFF
TRBJ2-3,TRBD2,-,TRBV7-6,TGTGCAACCCCGAGGTTTGGCGGGGGGTTGTCTCACACAGATACGCAGTATTTT,CATPRFGGGLSHTDTQYF
TRBJ2-3,TRBD2,-,TRBV7-2,TGTGCCAGCAGCCTAGGACTAGCGGGGTCCACAGATACGCAGTATTTT,CASSLGLAGSTDTQYF